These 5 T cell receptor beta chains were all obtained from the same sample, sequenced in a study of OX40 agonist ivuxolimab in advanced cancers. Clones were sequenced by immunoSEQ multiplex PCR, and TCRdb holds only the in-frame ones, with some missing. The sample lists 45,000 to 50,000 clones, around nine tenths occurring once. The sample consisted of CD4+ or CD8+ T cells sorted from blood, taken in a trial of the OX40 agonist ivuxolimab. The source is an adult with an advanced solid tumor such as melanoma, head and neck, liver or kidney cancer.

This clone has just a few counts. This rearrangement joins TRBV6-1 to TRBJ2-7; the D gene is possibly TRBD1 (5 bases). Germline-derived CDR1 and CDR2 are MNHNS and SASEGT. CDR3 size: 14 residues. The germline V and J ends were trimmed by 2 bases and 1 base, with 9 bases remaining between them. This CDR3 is CASSEKQVSYEQYF. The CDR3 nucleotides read TGTGCCAGCAGTGAAAAACAGGTGTCCTACGAGCAGTACTTC.

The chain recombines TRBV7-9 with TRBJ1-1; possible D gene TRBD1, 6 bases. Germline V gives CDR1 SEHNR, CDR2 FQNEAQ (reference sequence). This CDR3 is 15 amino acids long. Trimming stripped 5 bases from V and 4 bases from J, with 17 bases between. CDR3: CASSIGTMVGTEAFF. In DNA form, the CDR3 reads TGTGCCAGCAGCATAGGGACAATGGTTGGCACTGAAGCTTTCTTT.

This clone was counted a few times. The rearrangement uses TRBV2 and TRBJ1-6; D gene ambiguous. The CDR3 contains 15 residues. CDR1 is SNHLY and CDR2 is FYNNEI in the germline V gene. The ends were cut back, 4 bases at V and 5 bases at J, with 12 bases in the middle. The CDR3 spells CASSAGMGNNSPLHF. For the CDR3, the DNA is TGTGCCAGCAGTGCCGGGATGGGAAATAATTCACCCCTCCACTTT.

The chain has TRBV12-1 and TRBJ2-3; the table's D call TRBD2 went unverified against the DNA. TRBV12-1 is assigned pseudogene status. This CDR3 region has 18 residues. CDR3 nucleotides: TGTGCCAGCAGCTTTGCACTAGCGGGGGGGCGTAGGGCAGATACGCAGTATTTT. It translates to CASSFALAGGRRADTQYF.

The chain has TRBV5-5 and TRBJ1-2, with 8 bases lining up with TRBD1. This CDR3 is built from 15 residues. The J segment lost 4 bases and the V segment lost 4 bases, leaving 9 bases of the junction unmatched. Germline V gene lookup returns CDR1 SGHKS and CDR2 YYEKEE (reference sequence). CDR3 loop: CASSVLTGDPYGYTF. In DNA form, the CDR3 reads TGTGCCAGCAGCGTCCTGACAGGGGACCCCTATGGCTACACCTTC.